This T cell receptor (beta chain) stems from a study of control samples from healthy donors and cancer patients. Sequencing was performed with immunoSEQ multiplex PCR; in TCRdb, only in-frame clones are kept and a portion is missing. The sample has around 130,000 clones; 80% to 95% are singletons. The ends were cut back, 0 bases at V and 5 bases at J, with 9 bases in the middle. Germline values: CDR1 MDHEN, CDR2 SYDVKM. This CDR3 is built from 14 residues. The source is a young man in good health. Material: blood. The V call is TRBV28, the J call TRBJ2-3; D is perhaps TRBD1 (5 bases). CDR3 nucleotides: TGTGCCAGCAGTTTATGGGGGCGGAGAGATACGCAGTATTTT. It translates to CASSLWGRRDTQYF.